This T cell receptor (beta chain) stems from a study of vaccination and CD4 T cells after COVID-19 (dated by TCRdb to about 2022). For the wider study: Every convalescent patient had a positive nasal swab PCR test for SARS-CoV-2, with mild disease in nine or ten patients and severe disease in one. The time from the second vaccine dose to post-vaccine blood sampling had a median of roughly 70 days and ranged from about 12 to 250 days. Two doses of either the Pfizer-BioNTech BNT162b2 vaccine (n=8) or the Moderna mRNA-1273 vaccine (n=2) were administered to participants. The spike-specific CD4+ TCR repertoire was compared before and after mRNA vaccination in over 9 COVID-19 convalescent patients and a few infection-naive healthy vaccine recipients. In the convalescent cohort there were six males and four females, among whom were two Hispanic individuals, seven Caucasians, two Asians and one multiracial person. Post-COVID blood samples were collected from convalescent patients a median of about 92 days after diagnosis, with a range of roughly 30 to 161 days. Study-wide findings and limitations: In convalescent patients, nearly all vaccine-specific clones (304 of 307) were found to be mono-reactive for SARS-CoV-2 spike rather than cross-reactive with common cold coronaviruses. In convalescent patients, a median around 90% of post-vaccine SARS-CoV-2-reactive clones were detected only after vaccination, suggesting vaccine-specific priming. The number of convalescent patients in the study was relatively small, and the study did not examine early timepoints following natural infection. An increase in the median number of SARS-CoV-2-reactive clonotypes from some 20 after infection to approximately 41 after vaccination was observed, but the change was not found to be significant.

On this clonotype itself: It has no known antigen specificity. No base quality values were provided; no much bigger clone lies one nucleotide off.

The method was PCR. Sequencing relied on an Illumina iSeq 100. Turning to the authors' computational methods: Non-productive sequences were removed, and CDR3s not starting with C, not ending with F or W, or shorter than 7 amino acids were discarded. Using R version 3.6.1, CDR3 homology was evaluated through Levenshtein distances (stringdist) along with unrooted phylogenetic trees (ape). TCRdb reprocessing: public reads trimmed at Q25 with fastp, clones called with MiXCR, in-frame beta chains kept. Rows are combined by CDR3 protein, so each entry shows the most common genes and DNA. The V and J calls were determined by TCRdb, not by the authors. Across this sample there are approximately 21,000 distinct CDR3 sequences, with 50% to 60% seen only once. The biggest ten clones account for around 0.97% of the sample. Positive SARS-CoV-2 PCR tests in the convalescent patients dated from March to December 2020, before Alpha, Beta and Delta variants emerged in the United States. PBMCs were separated from whole blood using Ficoll-Paque Plus gradient centrifugation and then either used fresh or cryopreserved at -140C.

The cysteine opens and the phenylalanine closes a CDR3 of 14 amino acids. The read is trimmed to its CDR3 DNA, 42 bases read in frame from base 1. The germline V gene (reference sequence) specifies DFQATT as CDR1 and SNEGSKA as CDR2. Trimming accounts for 4 bases at V and 2 bases at J, while the number of junction bases matched to no gene is 7. The chain employs TRBV20-1 and TRBJ2-5, and TRBD2 matches 7 of the central bases. The receptor comes from a human donor who had recovered from COVID-19. This specimen was CD4+ T cells from blood, taken before SARS-CoV-2 vaccination. The DNA is TGCAGTGCTACCGGGACTATCACACAAGAGACCCAGTACTTC. This codes for CSATGTITQETQYF.